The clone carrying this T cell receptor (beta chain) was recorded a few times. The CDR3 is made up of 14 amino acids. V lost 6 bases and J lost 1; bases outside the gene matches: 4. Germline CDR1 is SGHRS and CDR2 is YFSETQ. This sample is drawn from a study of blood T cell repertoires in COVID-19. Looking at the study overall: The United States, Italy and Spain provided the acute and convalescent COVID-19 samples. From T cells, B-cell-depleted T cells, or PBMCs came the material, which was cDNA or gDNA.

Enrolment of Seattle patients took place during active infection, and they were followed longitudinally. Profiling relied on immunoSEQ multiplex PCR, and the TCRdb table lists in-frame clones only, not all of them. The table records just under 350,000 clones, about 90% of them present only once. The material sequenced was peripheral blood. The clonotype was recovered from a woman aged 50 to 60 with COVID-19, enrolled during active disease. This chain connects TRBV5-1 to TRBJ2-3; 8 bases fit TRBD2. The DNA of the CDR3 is TGCGCCAGCACGACGCGGGAGGGCACAGATACGCAGTATTTT. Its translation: CASTTREGTDTQYF.